Described below is a single TCR beta chain sequence and its context. Its antigen is not known. This specimen comes from a study of CD8 T cells in Susac syndrome. Findings and limits, study-wide: That the number of individuals in its TCR sequencing and HLA analysis was relatively small was acknowledged by the study.

Random hexamers were used to reverse transcribe an amount of about 0.5 to 1 ug RNA. TCRdb independently ran MiXCR on the immunoSEQ multiplex PCR reads; one entry per CDR3 protein. The table has some 150,000 distinct CDR3 sequences, 94% seen once. Sequencing of TCR beta covered CD8+ and CD4+ T cells obtained from blood. Negative isolation yielded CD8+ and CD4+ T cells; FACS enriched TEMRA cells. The germline CDR1 and CDR2 sequences are MNHNS and SASEGT. The CDR3 length is 18 residues. Trimming took 6 bases from V and 3 from J; bases not matched to a gene: 11. This clonotype was sampled from a human donor in good health. The J gene is TRBJ2-1, the V gene TRBV6-1; 13 nucleotides agree with TRBD2. Sequencing input: CD4+ T cells from PBMCs. The CDR3 nucleotides read TGTGCCAGCAGCCACCCCCGACTAGCGGGAGGATTCTACAATGAGCAGTTCTTC. Translated, it gives CASSHPRLAGGFYNEQFF.